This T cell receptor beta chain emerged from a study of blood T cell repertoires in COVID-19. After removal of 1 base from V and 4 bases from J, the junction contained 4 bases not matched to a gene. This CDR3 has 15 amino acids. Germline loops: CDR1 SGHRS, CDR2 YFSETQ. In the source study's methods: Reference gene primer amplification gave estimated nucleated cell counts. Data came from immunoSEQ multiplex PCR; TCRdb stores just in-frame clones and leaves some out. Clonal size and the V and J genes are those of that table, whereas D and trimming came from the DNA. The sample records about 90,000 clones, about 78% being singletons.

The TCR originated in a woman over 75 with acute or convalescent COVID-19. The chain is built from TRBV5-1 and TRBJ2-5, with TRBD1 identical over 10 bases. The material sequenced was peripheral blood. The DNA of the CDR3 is TGCGCCAGCAGCTTGACCGGGACAGGGGCAGAGACCCAGTACTTC. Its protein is CASSLTGTGAETQYF.